This passage covers 10 T cell receptor beta chains from one sample sequenced in a study of T cell responses to AZD1222 COVID-19 vaccine. Clones were sequenced by immunoSEQ multiplex PCR, and TCRdb holds only the in-frame ones, with some missing. The data hold 150,000 or so clones, with approximately 90% observed a single time. This specimen was peripheral blood, taken 28 days after the second AZD1222 dose. These receptors were taken from an adult who received the AZD1222 COVID-19 vaccine.

The chain uses TRBV27 and TRBJ1-1, with 8 bases identical to TRBD1. Germline V lookup: CDR1 MNHEY, CDR2 SMNVEV (reference sequence). The CDR3 contains 13 residues. After removal of 5 bases from V and 10 bases from J, the junction contained 9 bases not matched to a gene. CDR3 bases: TGTGCCAGCAGTGATTTCAGGGGGCTGGTAGCTTTCTTT. Translating gives CASSDFRGLVAFF.

This clone came up once. The chain is built from TRBV3-1 (or the pseudogene TRBV3-2) and TRBJ1-2; tentatively, D is TRBD1 (5 bases). The CDR3 spans 15 residues. V lost 2 bases, J lost 1 base, and 11 bases lay in between. Germline V gene lookup returns CDR1 LGHDT and CDR2 YNNKEL (reference sequence). The CDR3 DNA reads TGTGCCAGCAGCCAACTACCGGGACTTAACTATGGCTACACCTTC. This codes for CASSQLPGLNYGYTF.

This clone was observed a single time. The chain uses TRBV5-1 and TRBJ2-7, with D hard to call. The CDR3 runs to 14 residues. Trimming took off 5 bases at V and 3 bases at J, with 15 bases between the two ends. From germline, CDR1 is SGHRS and CDR2 YFSETQ. In DNA, the CDR3 is TGCGCCAGCAGTTTAGAAGGCCCGAACTACGAGCAGTACTTC. This sequence encodes CASSLEGPNYEQYF.

Of note for this clone: An end of the junction does not agree with germline; a read error may underlie this. The chain couples TRBV19 to TRBJ1-1; D is possibly TRBD1 (5 bases). The CDR3 runs 14 residues. CDR1 LNHDA and CDR2 SQIVND come from the germline V gene (reference sequence). DNA of the CDR3: TGTGCCACTAGTAGCAGCAGGGTTCTGGCTGAAGCTTTCTTT. Its protein product is CATSSSRVLAEAFF.

The V call is TRBV4-2, the J call TRBJ1-1; D gene ambiguous. Trimming left V 1 base short and J 8 bases short, with 5 bases between. CDR1 is LGHNA, CDR2 YNFKEQ, per germline. The CDR3 spans 11 residues. The CDR3 sequence is CASSQGVEAFF. CDR3 DNA: TGTGCCAGCAGCCAAGGGGTAGAAGCTTTCTTT.

The chain couples TRBV11-1 to TRBJ2-3; D may be TRBD2 (5 bases). The germline V and J ends were trimmed by 5 bases and 4 bases, with 16 bases remaining between them. The CDR3 runs 15 residues. Germline V lookup: CDR1 SGHAT, CDR2 FQDESV (reference sequence). The DNA for the CDR3 is TGTGCCAGCAGCGAAAGGCGGGTACGCTCAGATACGCAGTATTTT. Translating gives CASSERRVRSDTQYF.

In this sample, this clone turned up once. The chain combines TRBV5-1 with TRBJ1-1; D is undetermined. Germline CDR1 reads SGHRS; CDR2 reads YFSETQ. The V end was cut by 0 bases, the J end by 2 bases, with 14 bases between. This CDR3 spans 16 amino acids. As DNA, the CDR3 is TGCGCCAGCAGCTTGGAGCCTGGGTTTGTTAACACTGAAGCTTTCTTT. This sequence encodes CASSLEPGFVNTEAFF.

This chain links TRBV9 with TRBJ1-1, with TRBD1 identical over 10 bases. The germline V gene encodes CDR1 SGDLS and CDR2 YYNGEE. V was pared by 6 bases and J by 5 bases, with 7 bases of the junction left unmatched. This CDR3 region has 14 residues. The CDR3 sequence: CASMPRDRGTEAFF. DNA of the CDR3: TGTGCCAGCATGCCCCGGGACAGGGGAACTGAAGCTTTCTTT.

The chain recombines TRBV5-1 with TRBJ2-7, with TRBD1 matching over 9 bases. Per the germline V gene, CDR1 is SGHRS and CDR2 is YFSETQ. J gave up 3 bases and V 0 bases, and 7 bases lay outside the gene matches. The CDR3 is 16 amino acids. In DNA, the CDR3 is TGCGCCAGCAGCTTGGCCAGGGACAGGGTAGGCTACGAGCAGTACTTC. Amino acid sequence: CASSLARDRVGYEQYF.

The V and J genes are TRBV12-5 and TRBJ2-1; TRBD1 aligns across 9 bases. The trim removed 3 bases at V and 8 bases at J, leaving 11 bases unmatched. This CDR3 is built from 16 residues. CDR1 and CDR2 from the germline V gene are LGHNT and FRNRAP. This chain's CDR3 is CASGFEVTGGGDEQFF. CDR3 nucleotide sequence: TGTGCTAGTGGTTTCGAAGTCACAGGGGGCGGGGATGAGCAGTTCTTC.